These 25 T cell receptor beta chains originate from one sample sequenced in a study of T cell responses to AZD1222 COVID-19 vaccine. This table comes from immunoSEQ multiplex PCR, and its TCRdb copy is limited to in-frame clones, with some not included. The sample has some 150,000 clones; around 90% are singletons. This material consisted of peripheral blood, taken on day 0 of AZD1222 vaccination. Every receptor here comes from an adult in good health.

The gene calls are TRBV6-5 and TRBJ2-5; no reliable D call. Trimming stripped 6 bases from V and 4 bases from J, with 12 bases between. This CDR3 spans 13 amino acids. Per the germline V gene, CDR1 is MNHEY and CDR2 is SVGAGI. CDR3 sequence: CASRPISRETQYF. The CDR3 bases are TGTGCCAGCAGGCCGATATCTAGAGAGACCCAGTACTTC.

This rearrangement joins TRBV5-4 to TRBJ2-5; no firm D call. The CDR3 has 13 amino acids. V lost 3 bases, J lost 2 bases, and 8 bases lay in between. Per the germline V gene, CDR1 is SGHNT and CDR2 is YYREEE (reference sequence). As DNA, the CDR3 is TGTGCCAGCAGCTCCTATCCTCAAGAGACCCAGTACTTC. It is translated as CASSSYPQETQYF.

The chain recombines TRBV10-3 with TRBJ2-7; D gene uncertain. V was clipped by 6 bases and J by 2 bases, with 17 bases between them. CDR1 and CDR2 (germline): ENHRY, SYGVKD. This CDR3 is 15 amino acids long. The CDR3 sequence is CAISASGSLAYEQYF. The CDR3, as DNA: TGTGCCATCAGCGCATCTGGGTCACTGGCCTACGAGCAGTACTTC.

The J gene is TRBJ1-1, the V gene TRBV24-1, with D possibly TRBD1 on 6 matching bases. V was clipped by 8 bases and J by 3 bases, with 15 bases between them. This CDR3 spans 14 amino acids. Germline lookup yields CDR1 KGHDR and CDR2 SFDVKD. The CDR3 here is CATILKGEDTEAFF. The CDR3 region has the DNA TGTGCCACCATCTTAAAGGGGGAGGACACTGAAGCTTTCTTT.

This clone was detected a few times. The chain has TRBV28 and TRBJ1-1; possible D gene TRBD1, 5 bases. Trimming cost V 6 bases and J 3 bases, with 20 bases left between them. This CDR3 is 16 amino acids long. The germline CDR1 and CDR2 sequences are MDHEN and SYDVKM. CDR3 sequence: CASRNRDSSWDTEAFF. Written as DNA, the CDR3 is TGTGCCAGCAGGAACCGGGACTCATCTTGGGACACTGAAGCTTTCTTT.

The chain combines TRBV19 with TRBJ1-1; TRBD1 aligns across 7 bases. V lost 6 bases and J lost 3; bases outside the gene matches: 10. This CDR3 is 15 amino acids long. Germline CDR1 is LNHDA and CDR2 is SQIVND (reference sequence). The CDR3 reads CASSPKTGTDTEAFF. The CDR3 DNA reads TGTGCCAGTAGCCCGAAGACAGGGACGGACACTGAAGCTTTCTTT.

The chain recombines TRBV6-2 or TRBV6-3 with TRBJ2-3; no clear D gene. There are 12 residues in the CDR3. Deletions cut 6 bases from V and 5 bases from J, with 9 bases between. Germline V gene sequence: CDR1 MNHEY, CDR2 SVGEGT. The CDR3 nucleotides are TGTGCCAGCAGCCGACTCTTAGATACGCAGTATTTT. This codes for CASSRLLDTQYF.

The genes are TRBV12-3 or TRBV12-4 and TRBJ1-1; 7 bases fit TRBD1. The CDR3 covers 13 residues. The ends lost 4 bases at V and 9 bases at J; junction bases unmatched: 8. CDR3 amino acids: CASSSRQGGKAFF. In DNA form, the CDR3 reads TGTGCCAGCAGTTCCCGACAGGGCGGGAAAGCTTTCTTT.

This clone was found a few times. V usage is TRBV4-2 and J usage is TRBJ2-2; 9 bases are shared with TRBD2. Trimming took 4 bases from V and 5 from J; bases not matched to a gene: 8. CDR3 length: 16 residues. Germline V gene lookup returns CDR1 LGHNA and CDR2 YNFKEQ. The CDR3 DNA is TGTGCCAGCAGCCGAGGAGCGGGAGGAAGTACCGGGGAGCTGTTTTTT. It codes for CASSRGAGGSTGELFF.

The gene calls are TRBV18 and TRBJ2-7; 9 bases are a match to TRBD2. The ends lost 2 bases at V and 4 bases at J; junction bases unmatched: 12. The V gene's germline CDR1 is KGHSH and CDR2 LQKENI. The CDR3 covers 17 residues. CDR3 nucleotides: TGTGCCAGCTCACCATGGGCGGCTAGCGGGAAGGGGTACGAGCAGTACTTC. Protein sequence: CASSPWAASGKGYEQYF.

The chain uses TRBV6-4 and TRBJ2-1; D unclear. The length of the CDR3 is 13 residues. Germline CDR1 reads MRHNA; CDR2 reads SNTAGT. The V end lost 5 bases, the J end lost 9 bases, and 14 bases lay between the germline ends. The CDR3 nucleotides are TGTGCCAGCAGTTTTGAACCGACTTCTGAGCAGTTCTTC. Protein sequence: CASSFEPTSEQFF.

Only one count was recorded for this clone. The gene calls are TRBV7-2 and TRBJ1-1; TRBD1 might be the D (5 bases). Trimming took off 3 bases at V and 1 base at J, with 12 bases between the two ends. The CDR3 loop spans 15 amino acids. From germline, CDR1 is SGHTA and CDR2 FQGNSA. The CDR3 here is CASSFLTGGNTEAFF. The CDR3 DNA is TGTGCCAGCAGCTTCCTGACGGGGGGGAACACTGAAGCTTTCTTT. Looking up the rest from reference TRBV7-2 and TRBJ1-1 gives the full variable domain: GAGVSQSPSNKVTEKGKDVELRCDPISGHTALYWYRQSLGQGLEFLIYFQGNSAPDKSGLPSDRFSAERTGGSVSTLTIQRTQQEDSAVYLCASSFLTGGNTEAFFGQGTRLTVV.

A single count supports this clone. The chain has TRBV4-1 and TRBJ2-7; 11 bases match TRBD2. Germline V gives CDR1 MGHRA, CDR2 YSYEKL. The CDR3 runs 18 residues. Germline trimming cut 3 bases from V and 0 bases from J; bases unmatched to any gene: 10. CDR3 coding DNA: TGCGCCAGCAGCCAGGCCAATTTACTAGCGGGAGACTCCTACGAGCAGTACTTC. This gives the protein CASSQANLLAGDSYEQYF.

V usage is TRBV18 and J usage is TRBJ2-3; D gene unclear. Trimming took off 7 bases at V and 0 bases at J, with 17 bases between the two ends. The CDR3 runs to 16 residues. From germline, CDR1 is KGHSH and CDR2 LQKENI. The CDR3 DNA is TGTGCCAGCTGGGATGAGACGGCGGCTAGCACAGATACGCAGTATTTT. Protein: CASWDETAASTDTQYF.

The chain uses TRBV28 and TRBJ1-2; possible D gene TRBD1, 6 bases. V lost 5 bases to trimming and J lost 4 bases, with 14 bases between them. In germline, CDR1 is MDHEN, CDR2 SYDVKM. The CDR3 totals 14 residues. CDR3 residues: CASSPHDRIYGYTF. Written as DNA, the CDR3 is TGTGCCAGCAGTCCGCACGACAGGATCTATGGCTACACCTTC.

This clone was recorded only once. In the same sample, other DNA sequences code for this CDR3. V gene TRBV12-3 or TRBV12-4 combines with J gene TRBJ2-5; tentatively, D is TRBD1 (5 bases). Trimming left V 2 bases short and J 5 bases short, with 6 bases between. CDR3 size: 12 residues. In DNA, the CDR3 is TGTGCCAGCAGTTTAAGGGGTGAGACCCAGTACTTC. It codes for CASSLRGETQYF.

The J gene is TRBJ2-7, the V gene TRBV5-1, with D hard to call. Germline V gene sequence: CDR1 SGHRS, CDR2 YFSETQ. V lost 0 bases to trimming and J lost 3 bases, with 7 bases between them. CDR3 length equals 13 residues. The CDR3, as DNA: TGCGCCAGCAGCTTGGCGGGTAACTACGAGCAGTACTTC. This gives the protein CASSLAGNYEQYF.

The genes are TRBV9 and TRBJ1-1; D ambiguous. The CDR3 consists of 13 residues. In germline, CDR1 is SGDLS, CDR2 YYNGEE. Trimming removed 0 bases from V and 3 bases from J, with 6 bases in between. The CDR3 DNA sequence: TGTGCCAGCAGCGTAGACATATACACTGAAGCTTTCTTT. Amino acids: CASSVDIYTEAFF.

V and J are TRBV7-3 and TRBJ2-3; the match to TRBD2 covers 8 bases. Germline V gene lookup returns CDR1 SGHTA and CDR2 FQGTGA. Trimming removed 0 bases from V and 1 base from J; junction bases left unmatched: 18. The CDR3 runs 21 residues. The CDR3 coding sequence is TGTGCCAGCAGCTTAACGTCGGGGTTTAGAACCGGGACTAGGCGCACAGATACGCAGTATTTT. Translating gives CASSLTSGFRTGTRRTDTQYF.

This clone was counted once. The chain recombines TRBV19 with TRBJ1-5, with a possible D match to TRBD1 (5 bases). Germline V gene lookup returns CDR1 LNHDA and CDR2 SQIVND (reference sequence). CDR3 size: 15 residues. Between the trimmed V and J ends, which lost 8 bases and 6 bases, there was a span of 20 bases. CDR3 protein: CASQVGFGGSQPQHF. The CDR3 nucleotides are TGTGCCAGTCAAGTCGGGTTTGGGGGGTCTCAGCCCCAGCATTTT.

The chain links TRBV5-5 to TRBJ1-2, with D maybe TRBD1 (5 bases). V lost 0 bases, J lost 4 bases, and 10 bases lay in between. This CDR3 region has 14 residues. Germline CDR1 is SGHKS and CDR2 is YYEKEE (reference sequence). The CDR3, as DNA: TGTGCCAGCAGCTTGGCCGGGACGGCCTATGGCTACACCTTC. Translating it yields CASSLAGTAYGYTF.

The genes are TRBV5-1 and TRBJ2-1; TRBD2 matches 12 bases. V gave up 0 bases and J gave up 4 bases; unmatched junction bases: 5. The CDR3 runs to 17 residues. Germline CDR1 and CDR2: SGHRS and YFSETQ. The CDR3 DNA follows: TGCGCCAGCAGCTTGGCGTTTGGGACTAGCGGGTACAATGAGCAGTTCTTC. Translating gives CASSLAFGTSGYNEQFF.

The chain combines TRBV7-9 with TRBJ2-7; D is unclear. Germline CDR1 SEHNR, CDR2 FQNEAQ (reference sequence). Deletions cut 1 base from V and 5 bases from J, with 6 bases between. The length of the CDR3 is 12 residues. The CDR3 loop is CASSLEGHEQYF. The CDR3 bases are TGTGCCAGCAGCTTAGAGGGTCACGAGCAGTACTTC.

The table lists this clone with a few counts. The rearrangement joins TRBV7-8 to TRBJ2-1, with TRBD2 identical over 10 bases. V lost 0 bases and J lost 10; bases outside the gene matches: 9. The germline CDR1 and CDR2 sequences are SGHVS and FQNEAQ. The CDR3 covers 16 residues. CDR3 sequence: CASSLAGLAGEEEQFF. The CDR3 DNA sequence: TGTGCCAGCAGCTTAGCTGGCCTAGCGGGAGAAGAAGAGCAGTTCTTC.

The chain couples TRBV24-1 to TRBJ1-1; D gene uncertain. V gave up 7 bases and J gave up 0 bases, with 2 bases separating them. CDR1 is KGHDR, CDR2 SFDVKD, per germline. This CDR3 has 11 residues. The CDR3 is CATSVNTEAFF. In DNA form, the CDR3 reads TGTGCCACCAGCGTGAACACTGAAGCTTTCTTT.